This TCR beta chain was identified during a study of shared clonotypes between healthy human individuals. Turning to the study itself: A donor's plate count was three for CD4 naive and three for CD4 memory; CD8 naive had two and CD8 memory one.

The study, taken as a whole, reports: Rarefaction showed sorted-subset sequencing was incomplete despite large depth. Four donors shared approximately 5% of their naive CD4 clonotypes.

Sorted-subset replicate PCR reactions were performed with approximately 200 ng DNA, corresponding to 25,000 to 35,000 T cell genomes. Sequencing was performed with immunoSEQ multiplex PCR; in TCRdb, only in-frame clones are kept and a portion is missing. The top ten clones hold 0.1% to 0.15% of a sample with 2 million or so clones, roughly 94% of them seen once. The V end was cut by 6 bases, the J end by 5 bases, with 10 bases between. The CDR3 runs 12 residues. The germline V gene encodes CDR1 SNHLY and CDR2 FYNNEI. Ten or more counts support this clone. What it recognizes is unknown. The chain uses TRBV2 and TRBJ2-5, with D tentatively TRBD1 (5 bases). The specimen was naive CD4+ T cells sorted from blood. Subset described: CD45RA+ positively selected. The TCR originated in a young man in good health. CDR3 amino acids: CASRQGAETQYF. Written as DNA, the CDR3 is TGTGCCAGCAGACAAGGGGCGGAGACCCAGTACTTC.